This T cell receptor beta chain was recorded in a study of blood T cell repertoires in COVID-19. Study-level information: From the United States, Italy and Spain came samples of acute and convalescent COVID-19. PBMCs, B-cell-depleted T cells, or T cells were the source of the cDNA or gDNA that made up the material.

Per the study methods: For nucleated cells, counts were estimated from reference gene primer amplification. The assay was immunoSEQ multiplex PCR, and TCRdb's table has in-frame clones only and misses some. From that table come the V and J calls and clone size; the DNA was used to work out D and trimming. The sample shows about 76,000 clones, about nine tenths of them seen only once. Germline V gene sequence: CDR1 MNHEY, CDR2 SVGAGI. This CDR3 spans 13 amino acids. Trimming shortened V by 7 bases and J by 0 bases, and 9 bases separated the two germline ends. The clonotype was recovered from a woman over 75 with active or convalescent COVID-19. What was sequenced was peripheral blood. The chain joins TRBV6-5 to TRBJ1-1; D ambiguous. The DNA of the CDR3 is TGTGCCAGCACCTTGACAATGAACACTGAAGCTTTCTTT. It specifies CASTLTMNTEAFF.